These 32 T cell receptor beta chains came from one sample sequenced in a study of blood T cell repertoires in COVID-19. Measured with immunoSEQ multiplex PCR; TCRdb has only the in-frame clones, and not every one. The sample records around 130,000 clones, about 80% being singletons. Sequencing used peripheral blood. The receptor set was obtained from a woman aged 50 to 60 with acute or convalescent COVID-19.

This clone was counted a single time. The chain uses TRBV30 and TRBJ2-7; maybe TRBD1 (6 bases). The CDR3 contains 12 residues. Looked up from germline, CDR1 is GTSNPN and CDR2 is SVGIG (reference sequence). V was cut by 8 bases and J by 0 bases, with 11 bases left in between. The CDR3 protein is CAGGQFSYEQYF. The CDR3 region has the DNA TGTGCCGGGGGACAATTCTCCTACGAGCAGTACTTC.

This clone was detected once. This chain connects TRBV6-1 to TRBJ1-6; 10 bases are shared with TRBD1. The V and J ends lost 4 bases and 7 bases, in that order; junction bases with no gene match: 10. In germline, CDR1 is MNHNS, CDR2 SASEGT. The CDR3 loop spans 17 amino acids. The CDR3 DNA sequence: TGTGCCAGCAGTGCAAGGCGTGCGGGACAGGGGAATTCACCCCTCCACTTT. Protein product: CASSARRAGQGNSPLHF.

The chain links TRBV14 to TRBJ1-4, with D uncertain. The germline CDR1 and CDR2 sequences are SGHDN and FVKESK. CDR3 length equals 17 residues. Deletions cut 0 bases from V and 0 bases from J, with 11 bases between. The CDR3 DNA reads TGTGCCAGCAGCCAAGACCCGCGATCATCAACTAATGAAAAACTGTTTTTT. This gives the protein CASSQDPRSSTNEKLFF.

The chain couples TRBV5-4 to TRBJ2-1; 11 bases are a match to TRBD2. The CDR3 covers 15 residues. From germline, CDR1 is SGHNT and CDR2 YYREEE (reference sequence). Trimming took 0 bases from V and 9 from J; bases not matched to a gene: 5. The CDR3 loop reads CASSLGSGGAGEQFF. The DNA of the CDR3 is TGTGCCAGCAGCTTGGGTAGCGGGGGGGCCGGTGAGCAGTTCTTC.

This chain uses TRBV7-4 with TRBJ2-7; D remains unclear. This CDR3 has 15 residues. Germline V lookup: CDR1 SGHVT, CDR2 SQSDAQ. Deletions cut 2 bases from V and 0 bases from J, with 11 bases between. CDR3 DNA: TGTGCCAGCAGCTTAAGGTGGGCTTTCTCCTACGAGCAGTACTTC. This encodes CASSLRWAFSYEQYF.

This rearrangement joins TRBV3-1 (or the pseudogene TRBV3-2) to TRBJ2-3; 14 bases map to TRBD2. The CDR3 is 14 amino acids. Losses at the gene ends were 4 bases for V and 9 bases for J; bases not matched to a gene: 3. The germline gives CDR1 LGHDT, CDR2 YNNKEL (reference sequence). The CDR3 reads CASSLTSGGATQYF. In DNA, the CDR3 is TGTGCCAGCAGCCTGACTAGCGGGGGGGCCACGCAGTATTTT.

The chain joins TRBV19 to TRBJ1-4; 8 bases are a match to TRBD1. V lost 4 bases, J lost 5 bases, and 9 bases stayed unmatched. The CDR3 is made up of 16 amino acids. Germline V CDR1 and CDR2: LNHDA, SQIVND (reference sequence). CDR3 coding DNA: TGTGCCAGTAGTAGGGGACAGGTCCTCTTAAATGAAAAACTGTTTTTT. Its protein is CASSRGQVLLNEKLFF. The full variable domain, with the rest looked up from reference TRBV19 and TRBJ1-4, is DGGITQSPKYLFRKEGQNVTLSCEQNLNHDAMYWYRQDPGQGLRLIYYSQIVNDFQKGDIAEGYSVSREKKESFPLTVTSAQKNPTAFYLCASSRGQVLLNEKLFFGSGTQLSVL.

V is TRBV12-3 or TRBV12-4 and J is TRBJ2-3, with D uncertain. V was cut by 5 bases and J by 6 bases, with 6 bases left in between. This CDR3 spans 11 amino acids. Written as DNA, the CDR3 is TGTGCCAGCAGTGCGGCGGATACGCAGTATTTT. It specifies CASSAADTQYF.

A single count supports this clone. The V gene is TRBV10-3, the J gene TRBJ2-2; maybe TRBD1 (6 bases). Per the germline V gene, CDR1 is ENHRY and CDR2 is SYGVKD. Trimming cost V 10 bases and J 1 base, with 22 bases left between them. The CDR3 is made up of 17 amino acids. CDR3 coding DNA: TGTGCCACCAACTGGGCATCCTTGACAGGGAACACCGGGGAGCTGTTTTTT. This gives the protein CATNWASLTGNTGELFF.

The chain links TRBV28 to TRBJ2-7; possibly TRBD2 for D (5 bases). Germline V gene sequence: CDR1 MDHEN, CDR2 SYDVKM. The CDR3 totals 14 residues. The CDR3 bases are TGTGCTCGTATACGGGGTAGAGACTCCTACGAGCAGTACTTC. Translated, it gives CARIRGRDSYEQYF. The full variable domain, its missing parts supplied by reference TRBV28 and TRBJ2-7, is DVKVTQSSRYLVKRTGEKVFLECVQDMDHENMFWYRQDPGLGLRLIYFSYDVKMKEKGDIPEGYSVSREKKERFSLILESASTNQTSMYLCARIRGRDSYEQYFGPGTRLTVT.

The V and J genes are TRBV4-1 and TRBJ2-1; unclear D gene. V gave up 0 bases and J gave up 0 bases, with 6 bases separating them. The CDR3 has 15 amino acids. Germline V lookup: CDR1 MGHRA, CDR2 YSYEKL. The DNA for the CDR3 is TGCGCCAGCAGCCAAGATTCGAGCTCCTACAATGAGCAGTTCTTC. It translates to CASSQDSSSYNEQFF.

J is TRBJ1-1 and V is TRBV25-1; D is unclear. Germline CDR1 and CDR2: MGHDK and SYGVNS. Trimming pared 4 bases from V and 4 bases from J, leaving 10 bases between. The CDR3 consists of 13 residues. DNA for the CDR3: TGTGCCAGCAGTGGCCCGAGAGTCACTGAAGCTTTCTTT. It translates to CASSGPRVTEAFF.

V gene TRBV30 combines with J gene TRBJ2-2; possible D gene TRBD1, 6 bases. The germline CDR1 and CDR2 sequences are GTSNPN and SVGIG (reference sequence). This CDR3 contains 16 residues. V gave up 8 bases and J gave up 0 bases, with 19 bases separating them. CDR3 amino acids: CATPPVGASNTGELFF. The DNA for the CDR3 is TGTGCCACCCCCCCGGTGGGGGCCTCGAACACCGGGGAGCTGTTTTTT.

The chain carries TRBV28 and TRBJ1-6; D might be TRBD1 (5 bases). V lost 7 bases, J lost 3 bases, and 16 bases lay in between. The germline CDR1 and CDR2 sequences are MDHEN and SYDVKM. The CDR3 has 16 amino acids. The DNA for the CDR3 is TGTGCCAGCACCCCCGGCCCCGGGGGCTATAATTCACCCCTCCACTTT. Its protein is CASTPGPGGYNSPLHF.

The chain joins TRBV6-5 to TRBJ1-5; 11 bases line up with TRBD1. J was trimmed by 7 bases and V by 6 bases; bases with no gene match: 8. This CDR3 is 15 amino acids long. CDR1 is MNHEY and CDR2 is SVGAGI in the germline V gene. The CDR3 sequence is CASRGPGTGGQPQHF. DNA of the CDR3: TGTGCCAGCAGGGGGCCGGGGACAGGGGGGCAGCCCCAGCATTTT.

J is TRBJ1-4 and V is TRBV19; D ambiguous. Between the trimmed V and J ends, which lost 3 bases and 7 bases, there was a span of 12 bases. Germline CDR1 and CDR2: LNHDA and SQIVND (reference sequence). The CDR3 has 14 amino acids. CDR3 bases: TGTGCCAGTAGTATCATCGGGCGGGGTGAAAAACTGTTTTTT. Amino acid sequence: CASSIIGRGEKLFF.

V and J are TRBV28 and TRBJ1-5; D is possibly TRBD1 (6 bases). The CDR3 spans 15 residues. Trimming left V 5 bases short and J 3 bases short, with 14 bases between. Germline V lookup: CDR1 MDHEN, CDR2 SYDVKM. The CDR3: CASSLHRDPNQPQHF. The DNA for the CDR3 is TGTGCCAGCAGTCTTCACAGGGACCCCAATCAGCCCCAGCATTTT.

The chain couples TRBV10-3 to TRBJ2-1, with 12 positions matching TRBD2. V was pared by 4 bases and J by 8 bases, with 9 bases of the junction left unmatched. The length of the CDR3 is 16 residues. CDR1 and CDR2 from the germline V gene are ENHRY and SYGVKD. CDR3 in amino acids: CAISGLAGAPNDEQFF. The CDR3 nucleotides are TGTGCCATCAGTGGACTAGCGGGGGCTCCGAATGATGAGCAGTTCTTC.

This chain uses TRBV28 with TRBJ1-2; 9 nucleotides match TRBD1. The germline V gene has CDR1 MDHEN and CDR2 SYDVKM. The CDR3 is made up of 14 amino acids. Trimming cost V 6 bases and J 5 bases; bases outside gene matches: 7. The CDR3 loop is CASSSGQGDYGYTF. The CDR3 DNA reads TGTGCCAGCAGCTCGGGACAGGGAGATTATGGCTACACCTTC.

V gene TRBV7-2 combines with J gene TRBJ1-1; D not certain. CDR3 length: 13 amino acids. CDR1 and CDR2 from the germline V gene are SGHTA and FQGNSA. V was clipped by 5 bases and J by 7 bases, with 14 bases between them. The CDR3 DNA follows: TGTGCCAGCAGCCGTATCTCCAGATATGAAGCTTTCTTT. Encoded protein: CASSRISRYEAFF.

CDR3 DNA sequence: TGTGCCAGTGGCCAGACAGGGTTCTCACCCCTCCACTTT. Protein: CASGQTGFSPLHF. This chain joins TRBV19 and TRBJ1-6; 7 bases fit TRBD1. V shed 8 bases and J 10 bases; nucleotides not matched to a gene: 8. CDR1 is LNHDA, CDR2 SQIVND, per germline (reference sequence). The CDR3 covers 13 residues. The complete variable domain, with remaining parts taken from reference TRBV19 and TRBJ1-6, reads DGGITQSPKYLFRKEGQNVTLSCEQNLNHDAMYWYRQDPGQGLRLIYYSQIVNDFQKGDIAEGYSVSREKKESFPLTVTSAQKNPTAFYLCASGQTGFSPLHFGNGTRLTVT.

The chain has TRBV12-5 and TRBJ2-7; 7 bases are a match to TRBD2. Germline CDR1 and CDR2: LGHNT and FRNRAP. The V and J ends lost 7 bases and 2 bases, in that order; junction bases with no gene match: 8. The CDR3 spans 14 residues. The CDR3 loop is CASAMGGITYEQYF. In nucleotides, the CDR3 is TGTGCTAGTGCCATGGGGGGGATAACCTACGAGCAGTACTTC. The whole variable domain, remainder taken from reference TRBV12-5 and TRBJ2-7, is DARVTQTPRHKVTEMGQEVTMRCQPILGHNTVFWYRQTMMQGLELLAYFRNRAPLDDSGMPKDRFSAEMPDATLATLKIQPSEPRDSAVYFCASAMGGITYEQYFGPGTRLTVT.

The chain uses TRBV3-1 (or the pseudogene TRBV3-2) and TRBJ1-2; a weak D match, TRBD1 (6 bases). CDR1 LGHDT and CDR2 YNNKEL come from the germline V gene (reference sequence). V was trimmed by 4 bases and J by 5 bases, leaving 14 bases between them. The CDR3 is 14 amino acids. The CDR3 DNA sequence: TGTGCCAGCAGCCTCGGAGAGGGGGGGTATGGCTACACCTTC. Translation gives CASSLGEGGYGYTF.

This clone has just one count. This chain uses TRBV29-1 with TRBJ2-2; 7 bases line up with TRBD1. The CDR3 totals 13 residues. J was trimmed by 6 bases and V by 6 bases; bases with no gene match: 7. Germline V lookup: CDR1 SQVTM, CDR2 ANQGSEA. The CDR3 is CSVKLQGAGELFF. The CDR3 nucleotides are TGCAGCGTGAAACTCCAGGGGGCCGGGGAGCTGTTTTTT.

The chain links TRBV6-1 to TRBJ1-4; 10 nucleotides match TRBD1. The CDR3 is made up of 16 amino acids. From germline, CDR1 is MNHNS and CDR2 SASEGT. Trimming took 4 bases from V and 8 from J; bases not matched to a gene: 10. CDR3 nucleotides: TGTGCCAGCAGTGCAGGGACCGGGACAGGGGACGAAAAACTGTTTTTT. Translating gives CASSAGTGTGDEKLFF.

The chain has TRBV19 and TRBJ2-2, with D possibly TRBD2 on 7 matching bases. CDR3 size: 16 residues. From germline, CDR1 is LNHDA and CDR2 SQIVND (reference sequence). The V end lost 3 bases, the J end lost 3 bases, and 14 bases lay between the germline ends. CDR3 residues: CASSIKGGPDTGELFF. The CDR3 coding sequence is TGTGCCAGTAGTATTAAGGGGGGGCCCGACACCGGGGAGCTGTTTTTT.

This clone was picked up a small number of times. This chain joins TRBV18 and TRBJ1-1, with D maybe TRBD1 (6 bases). The CDR3 sequence is 12 residues long. With 8 bases removed from V and 5 bases from J, the gap between germline ends came to 12 bases. CDR1 and CDR2 (germline): KGHSH, LQKENI. In DNA, the CDR3 is TGTGCCAGCGAACAGGGTACTACTGAAGCTTTCTTT. Translated: CASEQGTTEAFF.

The V and J genes are TRBV6-6 and TRBJ2-7, with D possibly TRBD1 on 5 matching bases. Trimming took 2 bases from V and 4 from J, leaving 9 bases between them. Looked up from germline, CDR1 is MNHNY and CDR2 is SVGAGI (reference sequence). The CDR3 is made up of 13 amino acids. The CDR3 protein is CASSYLDRYEQYF. The CDR3 DNA reads as TGTGCCAGCAGTTACCTCGACAGATACGAGCAGTACTTC.

V usage is TRBV15 and J usage is TRBJ2-7, with TRBD1 matching 7 bases. There are 13 residues in the CDR3. The trim removed 5 bases at V and 5 bases at J, leaving 6 bases unmatched. Germline V CDR1 and CDR2: LNHNV, YYDKDF (reference sequence). The CDR3 bases are TGTGCCACCAGCCGGGCCAGGGGGAACGAGCAGTACTTC. It translates to CATSRARGNEQYF.

The gene calls are TRBV5-1 and TRBJ2-7; 10 nucleotides match TRBD2. This CDR3 spans 14 amino acids. V was clipped by 4 bases and J by 5 bases; unmatched bases: 6. Looked up from germline, CDR1 is SGHRS and CDR2 is YFSETQ. The CDR3 DNA reads TGCGCCAGCAGCGTGAGCGGGGGGGCGGACGAGCAGTACTTC. Its protein product is CASSVSGGADEQYF.

The chain recombines TRBV9 with TRBJ1-1, with D possibly being TRBD1 (5 bases). The CDR3 is 14 amino acids. V was shortened by 10 bases and J by 0 bases, with 16 bases between the two germline ends. From germline, CDR1 is SGDLS and CDR2 YYNGEE. This CDR3 reads CAGPGVGMNTEAFF. The DNA for the CDR3 is TGTGCCGGTCCGGGGGTCGGCATGAACACTGAAGCTTTCTTT.

The chain recombines TRBV5-1 with TRBJ2-7; possibly TRBD2 for D (6 bases). Trimming stripped 0 bases from V and 7 bases from J, with 14 bases between. Germline V lookup: CDR1 SGHRS, CDR2 YFSETQ. The CDR3 is made up of 14 amino acids. CDR3 sequence reads: CASSLGGGRGEQYF. DNA of the CDR3: TGCGCCAGCAGCTTGGGTGGAGGACGGGGGGAGCAGTACTTC.